Below, 5 T cell receptor beta chains from the same sample are listed, as sequenced in a study of T cell repertoires in cytomegalovirus infection. For these receptors, no antigen is known. MiXCR, run by TCRdb on the reads, gives a single entry per CDR3 protein. The table has about 770,000 distinct CDR3 sequences, about 29% seen once. The sample here was cultured CD8+ T cells from PBMCs, taken from culture after CMV antigen stimulation. All receptors derive from a human donor in good health (CMV status not recorded). Some clones in this sample may be carry-over from other donors' samples.

In its sample, this clonotype was seen many times. The genes are TRBV24-1 and TRBJ2-2, with D tentatively TRBD2 (5 bases). In germline, CDR1 is KGHDR, CDR2 SFDVKD. The V end lost 0 bases, the J end lost 0 bases, and 10 bases lay between the germline ends. CDR3 size: 17 residues. This CDR3 is CATSDLRGLTNTGELFF. CDR3 DNA: TGTGCCACCAGTGATTTGCGTGGACTTACGAACACCGGGGAGCTGTTTTTT.

The rearrangement uses TRBV7-6 and TRBJ1-2; D is ambiguous. CDR1 SGHVS and CDR2 FNYEAQ come from the germline V gene. Trimming removed 6 bases at V and 0 bases at J, with 26 bases between. The CDR3 has 19 amino acids. For the CDR3, the DNA is TGTGCCAGCAGGATGACCTTAACCTTCTTGGACGAGTCTAACTATGGCTACACCTTC. Translated: CASRMTLTFLDESNYGYTF.

The chain combines TRBV6-2 or TRBV6-3 with TRBJ2-1, with 9 positions matching TRBD1. Trimming at V came to 6 bases and at J to 9 bases, leaving 12 bases not matched to a gene. Germline CDR1 and CDR2: MNHEY and SVGEGT. This CDR3 comprises 15 residues. The CDR3 protein is CASSPGQGIRGEQFF. Written as DNA, the CDR3 is TGTGCCAGCAGCCCGGGACAGGGAATTAGAGGTGAGCAGTTCTTC.

In its sample, this clonotype was seen a few times. The CDR3 loop reads CASITGRPTYEQYF. The CDR3 DNA reads as TGTGCCAGCATAACGGGGCGCCCCACCTACGAGCAGTACTTC. The chain uses TRBV2 and TRBJ2-7; D is perhaps TRBD1 or TRBD2 (5 bases each). This CDR3 contains 14 residues. V gave up 7 bases and J gave up 2 bases, with 15 bases separating them. Germline V CDR1 and CDR2: SNHLY, FYNNEI.

This chain links TRBV2 with TRBJ2-1; TRBD2 matches 8 bases. Germline values: CDR1 SNHLY, CDR2 FYNNEI. The V gene end was trimmed by 2 bases and the J gene end by 4 bases; junction bases not matched to a gene: 4. This CDR3 comprises 15 residues. CDR3 bases: TGTGCCAGCAGTGAACCGGGGGGGGGGTACAATGAGCAGTTCTTC. It encodes CASSEPGGGYNEQFF.